Below are 15 T cell receptor beta chains sequenced from a single sample in a study of blood T cell repertoires in COVID-19. The assay was immunoSEQ multiplex PCR, and TCRdb's table has in-frame clones only and misses some. The table includes 200,000 to 250,000 clones, around 89% detected once. Source material: PBMCs or T cells enriched from blood (not recorded which). All receptors come from a young woman in a cohort exposed to, infected with or recovered from COVID-19 (not recorded which).

The rearrangement joins TRBV3-1 (or the pseudogene TRBV3-2) to TRBJ1-4; 8 bases are a match to TRBD1. With 3 bases clipped from V and 12 bases from J, the junction kept 15 bases outside the gene matches. Germline CDR1 and CDR2: LGHDT and YNNKEL (reference sequence). The CDR3 runs to 16 residues. In DNA form, the CDR3 reads TGTGCCAGCAGCCATGGGGACAGGCTTCCCATTGCGGAACTGTTTTTT. This encodes CASSHGDRLPIAELFF.

This clone came up a few times. This sequence joins TRBV11-2 and TRBJ1-1; 10 nucleotides match TRBD1. CDR3 length: 14 amino acids. Trimming removed 7 bases from V and 5 bases from J; junction bases left unmatched: 7. Germline V lookup: CDR1 SGHAT, CDR2 FQNNGV. The CDR3 DNA follows: TGTGCCAGCACCTTTGGACAGGGGGTTACTGAAGCTTTCTTT. It encodes CASTFGQGVTEAFF.

The J gene is TRBJ2-5, the V gene TRBV3-1 (or the pseudogene TRBV3-2), with 9 bases fitting TRBD2. Germline values: CDR1 LGHDT, CDR2 YNNKEL (reference sequence). V lost 1 base to trimming and J lost 5 bases; unmatched junction nucleotides: 11. This CDR3 contains 17 residues. The CDR3, as DNA: TGTGCCAGCAGCCAAGGCCCAATAGCGGGAGTCGGGGAGACCCAGTACTTC. The encoded protein is CASSQGPIAGVGETQYF.

The chain combines TRBV9 with TRBJ2-2; TRBD2 matches at 11 bases. Trimming took 1 base from V and 1 from J; bases not matched to a gene: 3. The CDR3 runs 17 residues. Germline CDR1 SGDLS, CDR2 YYNGEE. This chain's CDR3 is CASSVTSGGVNTGELFF. The CDR3 bases are TGTGCCAGCAGCGTAACTAGCGGGGGAGTGAACACCGGGGAGCTGTTTTTT. Together with reference TRBV9 and TRBJ2-2, the CDR3 gives the full variable domain: DSGVTQTPKHLITATGQRVTLRCSPRSGDLSVYWYQQSLDQGLQFLIQYYNGEERAKGNILERFSAQQFPDLHSELNLSSLELGDSALYFCASSVTSGGVNTGELFFGEGSRLTVL.

The V call is TRBV29-1, the J call TRBJ2-3, with 7 nucleotides matching TRBD2. Germline V gene sequence: CDR1 SQVTM, CDR2 ANQGSEA. This CDR3 contains 15 residues. Trimming removed 5 bases from V and 3 bases from J; junction bases left unmatched: 11. Here the CDR3 DNA reads TGCAGCGTTATAAAGGGGCGGGAGTGGACAGATACGCAGTATTTT. Amino acids: CSVIKGREWTDTQYF.

This rearrangement joins TRBV6-4 to TRBJ2-3; TRBD2 matches 11 bases. The junction had 17 bases not matched to a gene; V was cut back by 5 bases and J by 10 bases. The CDR3 extends over 17 amino acids. Germline CDR1 MRHNA, CDR2 SNTAGT. The chain's CDR3 is CASSPETSGVSVASQYF. CDR3 bases: TGTGCCAGCAGTCCTGAGACTAGCGGGGTGTCTGTTGCGTCGCAGTATTTT.

V usage is TRBV5-1 and J usage is TRBJ2-1; 10 positions agree with TRBD2. V was clipped by 1 base and J by 9 bases; unmatched bases: 7. This CDR3 contains 15 residues. CDR1 and CDR2 (germline): SGHRS, YFSETQ. Here the CDR3 reads CASSLSLAGEGEQFF. CDR3 DNA: TGCGCCAGCAGCTTGAGCCTAGCGGGAGAGGGTGAGCAGTTCTTC.

This clone was seen only once. V usage is TRBV19 and J usage is TRBJ2-1; 12 bases are shared with TRBD2. The CDR3 spans 16 residues. Losses at the gene ends were 4 bases for V and 4 bases for J; bases not matched to a gene: 5. From germline, CDR1 is LNHDA and CDR2 SQIVND (reference sequence). The CDR3 bases are TGTGCCAGTAGTAACGGACTAGCGGGGAGGTACAATGAGCAGTTCTTC. This translates into CASSNGLAGRYNEQFF.

The chain is built from TRBV2 and TRBJ2-1; TRBD2 is a possible D gene (5 bases). Trimming removed 3 bases at V and 2 bases at J, with 8 bases between. The CDR3 totals 14 residues. Germline V gene lookup returns CDR1 SNHLY and CDR2 FYNNEI. The CDR3 sequence: CASSESGPYNEQFF. The DNA for the CDR3 is TGTGCCAGCAGTGAGAGCGGCCCCTACAATGAGCAGTTCTTC.

The J gene is TRBJ1-2, the V gene TRBV25-1; perhaps TRBD1 as D (6 bases). The CDR3 loop spans 14 amino acids. CDR1 is MGHDK, CDR2 SYGVNS, per germline. V dropped 1 base and J dropped 3 bases, with 9 bases sitting between them. This CDR3 reads CASSELRTDYGYTF. In nucleotides, the CDR3 is TGTGCCAGCAGTGAATTAAGGACAGACTATGGCTACACCTTC.

The chain has TRBV5-6 and TRBJ2-7; 8 nucleotides agree with TRBD2. Germline lookup yields CDR1 SGHDT and CDR2 YYEEEE. This CDR3 is built from 14 residues. V shed 3 bases, J shed 4 bases, and the junction held 6 bases outside the gene matches. The CDR3: CASSWRASGYEQYF. The CDR3 DNA follows: TGTGCCAGCAGCTGGAGGGCTAGCGGGTACGAGCAGTACTTC.

This clone was recorded only once. The J gene is TRBJ2-2, the V gene TRBV5-1, with TRBD1 matching over 7 bases. The CDR3 contains 15 residues. Germline V lookup: CDR1 SGHRS, CDR2 YFSETQ. The J segment lost 5 bases and the V segment lost 3 bases, leaving 7 bases of the junction unmatched. The DNA for the CDR3 is TGCGCCAGCAGCTCAAGTCCGGACAGGACCGGGGAGCTGTTTTTT. As protein: CASSSSPDRTGELFF.

CDR3: CASSGRPGQGRYGYTF. The CDR3 nucleotides are TGTGCCAGTAGTGGACGGCCGGGACAGGGGCGCTATGGCTACACCTTC. The J gene is TRBJ1-2, the V gene TRBV19; 10 bases fit TRBD1. CDR1 LNHDA and CDR2 SQIVND come from the germline V gene (reference sequence). V gave up 5 bases and J gave up 4 bases; unmatched junction bases: 10. This CDR3 region has 16 residues.

The gene calls are TRBV14 and TRBJ2-1; 7 positions agree with TRBD1. V lost 4 bases, J lost 4 bases, and 7 bases stayed unmatched. Germline loops: CDR1 SGHDN, CDR2 FVKESK. The CDR3 is 15 amino acids. CDR3 nucleotides: TGTGCCAGCAGCCCCACGGGGACAGCTTACAATGAGCAGTTCTTC. Translation: CASSPTGTAYNEQFF.

This chain uses TRBV27 with TRBJ2-7; 9 bases match TRBD2. The CDR3 is 14 residues long. Germline loops: CDR1 MNHEY, CDR2 SMNVEV (reference sequence). V was clipped by 4 bases and J by 2 bases; unmatched bases: 3. CDR3: CASSSTSGAYEQYF. In nucleotides, the CDR3 is TGTGCCAGCAGTTCGACTAGCGGTGCCTACGAGCAGTACTTC.